The 25 T cell receptor beta chains reported below all come from one sample, sequenced in a study of blood T cell repertoires in COVID-19. TCRdb's table, derived via immunoSEQ multiplex PCR, lists solely in-frame clones and lacks some. Of 150,000 to 200,000 clones in the sample, 88% were seen once. Sequencing used peripheral blood. These TCRs come from a human donor in a cohort sampled during active COVID-19.

The genes are TRBV28 and TRBJ2-1; 7 bases are a match to TRBD2. V lost 6 bases and J lost 3; bases outside the gene matches: 5. The CDR3 extends over 14 amino acids. Germline V gene data show CDR1 as MDHEN and CDR2 as SYDVKM. The CDR3 region is CASRSGTIYNEQFF. The CDR3 region has the DNA TGTGCCAGCAGGAGCGGGACCATCTACAATGAGCAGTTCTTC.

The rearrangement joins TRBV30 to TRBJ2-1; 10 bases agree with TRBD2. The V segment lost 4 bases and the J segment 7 bases; nucleotides outside the gene matches: 1. Germline V CDR1 and CDR2: GTSNPN, SVGIG (reference sequence). The CDR3 runs 12 residues. The CDR3 bases are TGTGCCTGGACTAGCGGGAGAAATGAGCAGTTCTTC. It yields the protein CAWTSGRNEQFF.

The chain has TRBV5-1 and TRBJ2-5, with TRBD1 matching 9 bases. The germline gives CDR1 SGHRS, CDR2 YFSETQ. CDR3 size: 14 residues. J lost 4 bases, V lost 5 bases, and 6 bases had no gene match. The CDR3 loop is CASRSTGGAETQYF. The CDR3 DNA follows: TGCGCCAGCAGGTCTACAGGGGGCGCAGAGACCCAGTACTTC.

The rearrangement joins TRBV5-4 to TRBJ2-6, with TRBD1 identical over 9 bases. V trimming: 4 bases; J trimming: 3 bases; junction bases outside the gene matches: 5. Germline CDR1 reads SGHNT; CDR2 reads YYREEE (reference sequence). The CDR3 has 16 residues. In nucleotides, the CDR3 is TGTGCCAGCAGCCCCAGGACAGGGGTTGGGGCCAACGTCCTGACTTTC. Translation: CASSPRTGVGANVLTF.

The chain carries TRBV28 and TRBJ2-3; TRBD1 agrees at 10 bases. From germline, CDR1 is MDHEN and CDR2 SYDVKM. Trimming removed 6 bases from V and 2 bases from J; junction bases left unmatched: 5. CDR3 length: 15 amino acids. CDR3 bases: TGTGCCAGCAGCCGCGGGACAGGGGCCACAGATACGCAGTATTTT. It encodes CASSRGTGATDTQYF.

The J gene is TRBJ1-2, the V gene TRBV5-1; 10 nucleotides line up with TRBD1. The V segment lost 0 bases and the J segment 8 bases; nucleotides outside the gene matches: 7. Germline-derived CDR1 and CDR2 are SGHRS and YFSETQ. CDR3 length: 15 amino acids. The CDR3 coding sequence is TGCGCCAGCAGCTTGGGCTCTGGGACAGGGGAAGGCTACACCTTC. Translated, it gives CASSLGSGTGEGYTF.

J is TRBJ2-7 and V is TRBV4-3; D is possibly TRBD2 (6 bases). The germline gives CDR1 LGHNA, CDR2 YSLEER. The length of the CDR3 is 14 residues. V lost 0 bases and J lost 3, with 9 bases in between. The CDR3 nucleotides are TGCGCCAGCAGCCAAGACGCGGGGAACTACGAGCAGTACTTC. Translating it yields CASSQDAGNYEQYF.

This clone was recorded once. J is TRBJ2-5 and V is TRBV25-1, with 8 bases that match TRBD2. From germline, CDR1 is MGHDK and CDR2 SYGVNS. Germline trimming cut 4 bases from V and 4 bases from J; bases unmatched to any gene: 8. The CDR3 sequence is 15 residues long. CDR3 sequence (DNA): TGTGCCAGCAGTGTTCCGGGAGGGCCGTCAGAGACCCAGTACTTC. It yields the protein CASSVPGGPSETQYF.

This chain connects TRBV4-1 to TRBJ2-4; D possibly corresponds to TRBD1 (6 bases). The CDR3 has 20 amino acids. Germline assignment: CDR1 MGHRA and CDR2 YSYEKL. V was cut by 0 bases and J by 1 base, with 22 bases left in between. The CDR3 protein is CASSQDNGGSNNIAKNIQYF. CDR3 sequence (DNA): TGCGCCAGCAGCCAAGATAATGGGGGCTCGAACAATATCGCCAAAAACATTCAGTACTTC.

Regarding this clone: Other DNA sequences in this specimen translate into the identical CDR3. This sequence joins TRBV30 and TRBJ1-2, with 7 bases aligning to TRBD1. The germline CDR1 and CDR2 sequences are GTSNPN and SVGIG (reference sequence). V was pared by 0 bases and J by 7 bases, with 5 bases of the junction left unmatched. This CDR3 spans 13 amino acids. The CDR3 here is CAWSVGGGGGYTF. The CDR3 coding sequence is TGTGCCTGGAGTGTAGGAGGGGGCGGTGGCTACACCTTC.

This clone was found a few times. The CDR3 region is CASSSRGFPNEQYF. The CDR3 DNA is TGTGCCAGCTCGTCCAGGGGGTTTCCCAACGAGCAGTACTTC. This rearrangement joins TRBV2 to TRBJ2-7, with 7 bases matching TRBD1. Germline V gene lookup returns CDR1 SNHLY and CDR2 FYNNEI. J gave up 5 bases and V 8 bases, and 12 bases lay outside the gene matches. CDR3 length: 14 amino acids.

CDR3 region: CASAPGQTNTEAFF. The CDR3 nucleotides read TGTGCTAGTGCTCCCGGACAGACGAACACTGAAGCTTTCTTT. J is TRBJ1-1 and V is TRBV12-5; tentatively, D is TRBD1 (6 bases). The V gene lost 7 bases and the J gene lost 1 base, with 13 bases spanning the gap. The CDR3 covers 14 residues. Germline lookup yields CDR1 LGHNT and CDR2 FRNRAP.

This clone occurred a few times. V and J are TRBV4-2 and TRBJ2-7; tentative D call: TRBD1 (6 bases). V shed 0 bases and J shed 6 bases, with 9 bases lying between them. The CDR3 spans 13 residues. The germline V gene encodes CDR1 LGHNA and CDR2 YNFKEQ. Written as DNA, the CDR3 is TGTGCCAGCAGCCAAGAGAACAGGGCCGAGCAGTACTTC. Translation gives CASSQENRAEQYF.

The rearrangement uses TRBV11-2 and TRBJ2-5; possible D gene TRBD1, 6 bases. Trimming took off 3 bases at V and 7 bases at J, with 9 bases between the two ends. Germline V gene sequence: CDR1 SGHAT, CDR2 FQNNGV. The CDR3 contains 12 residues. The CDR3 protein is CASSFEQGTQYF. For the CDR3, the DNA is TGTGCCAGCAGCTTTGAACAGGGGACCCAGTACTTC.

The chain carries TRBV6-6 and TRBJ1-1; no definite D call. V was cut by 5 bases and J by 1 base, with 8 bases left in between. Per the germline V gene, CDR1 is MNHNY and CDR2 is SVGAGI (reference sequence). The CDR3 sequence is 13 residues long. The CDR3 DNA reads as TGTGCCAGCAGTCCACGGGAGAACACTGAAGCTTTCTTT. This translates into CASSPRENTEAFF.

V gene TRBV7-2 combines with J gene TRBJ2-2, with D maybe TRBD2 (6 bases). The V end was cut by 5 bases, the J end by 4 bases, with 14 bases between. Germline loops: CDR1 SGHTA, CDR2 FQGNSA. The CDR3 sequence is 15 residues long. CDR3 in amino acids: CASSPRVAVTGELFF. The CDR3 nucleotides are TGTGCCAGCAGCCCCCGGGTAGCGGTCACCGGGGAGCTGTTTTTT.

This chain connects TRBV11-2 to TRBJ2-3; D might be TRBD1 (5 bases). This CDR3 contains 14 residues. Trimming removed 2 bases from V and 4 bases from J, with 10 bases in between. Germline V gives CDR1 SGHAT, CDR2 FQNNGV. CDR3 coding DNA: TGTGCCAGCAGCTTACAGGGCTCCGCAGATACGCAGTATTTT. Translated: CASSLQGSADTQYF.

V usage is TRBV29-1 and J usage is TRBJ2-3; TRBD2 is a possible D gene (5 bases). Germline CDR1 reads SQVTM; CDR2 reads ANQGSEA. V lost 5 bases and J 0 bases, leaving 9 bases between the germline ends. The CDR3 is 13 amino acids. The CDR3 reads CSVRGSSTDTQYF. The CDR3 DNA is TGCAGCGTTAGAGGGTCTAGCACAGATACGCAGTATTTT.

This clone showed up just once. V gene TRBV19 combines with J gene TRBJ2-1; 10 nucleotides align to TRBD1. V was pared by 3 bases and J by 9 bases, with 11 bases of the junction left unmatched. CDR1 is LNHDA and CDR2 is SQIVND in the germline V gene (reference sequence). CDR3 length: 16 residues. CDR3 protein: CASSIFGTGARGEQFF. Here the CDR3 DNA reads TGTGCCAGTAGTATTTTCGGGACAGGGGCGCGCGGTGAGCAGTTCTTC.

The V gene is TRBV5-4, the J gene TRBJ2-1, with 7 bases lining up with TRBD2. This CDR3 is 15 amino acids long. Germline V gives CDR1 SGHNT, CDR2 YYREEE (reference sequence). Trimming cost V 5 bases and J 4 bases; bases outside gene matches: 9. The CDR3 DNA sequence: TGTGCCAGCAGGGCGGCAGCGGGGATATACAATGAGCAGTTCTTC. Its translation is CASRAAAGIYNEQFF.

The chain employs TRBV6-6 and TRBJ2-7, with 10 bases lining up with TRBD1. With V trimmed by 4 bases and J by 5 bases, 5 bases remained unmatched. Germline assignment: CDR1 MNHNY and CDR2 SVGAGI (reference sequence). This CDR3 has 14 amino acids. The CDR3 DNA follows: TGTGCCAGCAGTTTAGGGACAGGGGCGAACGAGCAGTACTTC. Protein sequence: CASSLGTGANEQYF.

This chain links TRBV5-1 with TRBJ2-1; 12 nucleotides align to TRBD2. The CDR3 runs 15 residues. V shed 6 bases, J shed 8 bases, and the junction held 9 bases outside the gene matches. Germline-derived CDR1 and CDR2 are SGHRS and YFSETQ. The CDR3: CASNTGTSGFYEQFF. In DNA, the CDR3 is TGCGCCAGCAATACCGGGACTAGCGGGTTCTATGAGCAGTTCTTC.

V and J are TRBV6-2 or TRBV6-3 and TRBJ1-2; TRBD1 matches 12 bases. In germline, CDR1 is MNHEY, CDR2 SVGEGT. There are 14 residues in the CDR3. The V segment lost 2 bases and the J segment 8 bases; nucleotides outside the gene matches: 3. CDR3 sequence reads: CASSYGTGGGGYTF. As DNA, the CDR3 is TGTGCCAGCAGTTACGGGACAGGGGGCGGAGGCTACACCTTC.

A note on this clone: Distinct nucleotide sequences in the sample also encode this CDR3. The chain has TRBV18 and TRBJ1-2, with D tentatively TRBD1 (5 bases). Germline-derived CDR1 and CDR2 are KGHSH and LQKENI. This CDR3 contains 12 residues. V was clipped by 6 bases and J by 1 base, with 6 bases between them. CDR3 nucleotides: TGTGCCAGCTCGGACAATAACTATGGCTACACCTTC. Translated: CASSDNNYGYTF. Full variable domain (remainder filled in from reference TRBV18 and TRBJ1-2): NAGVMQNPRHLVRRRGQEARLRCSPMKGHSHVYWYRQLPEEGLKFMVYLQKENIIDESGMPKERFSAEFPKEGPSILRIQQVVRGDSAAYFCASSDNNYGYTFGSGTRLTVV.

The V call is TRBV24-1, the J call TRBJ2-5; D gene ambiguous. Looked up from germline, CDR1 is KGHDR and CDR2 is SFDVKD. The CDR3 runs to 13 residues. V lost 5 bases, J lost 5 bases, and 11 bases lay in between. CDR3 loop: CATSAVPEETQYF. CDR3 coding DNA: TGTGCCACCAGTGCTGTGCCGGAGGAGACCCAGTACTTC.